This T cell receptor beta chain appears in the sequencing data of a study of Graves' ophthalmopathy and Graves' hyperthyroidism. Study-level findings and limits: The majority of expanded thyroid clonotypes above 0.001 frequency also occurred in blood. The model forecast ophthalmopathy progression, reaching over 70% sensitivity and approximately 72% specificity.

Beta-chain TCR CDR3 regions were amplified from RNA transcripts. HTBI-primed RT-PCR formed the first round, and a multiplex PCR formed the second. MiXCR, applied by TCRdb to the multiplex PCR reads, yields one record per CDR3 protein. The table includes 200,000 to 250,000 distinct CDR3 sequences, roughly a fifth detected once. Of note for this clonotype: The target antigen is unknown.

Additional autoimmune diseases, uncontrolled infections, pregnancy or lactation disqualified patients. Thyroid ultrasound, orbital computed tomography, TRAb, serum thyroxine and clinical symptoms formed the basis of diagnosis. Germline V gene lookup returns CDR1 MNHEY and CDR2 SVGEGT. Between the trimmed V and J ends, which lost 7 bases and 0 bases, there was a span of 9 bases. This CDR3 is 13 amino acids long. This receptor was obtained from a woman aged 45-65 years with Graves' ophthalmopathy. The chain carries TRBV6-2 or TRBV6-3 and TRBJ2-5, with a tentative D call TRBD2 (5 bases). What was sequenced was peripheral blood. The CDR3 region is CASTWRDQETQYF. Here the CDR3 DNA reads TGTGCCAGCACGTGGCGGGACCAAGAGACCCAGTACTTC.